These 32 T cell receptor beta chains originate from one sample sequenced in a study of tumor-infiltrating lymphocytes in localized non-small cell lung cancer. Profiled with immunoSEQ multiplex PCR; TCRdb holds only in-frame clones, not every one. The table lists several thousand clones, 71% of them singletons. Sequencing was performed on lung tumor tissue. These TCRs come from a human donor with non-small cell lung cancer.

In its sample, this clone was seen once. For the CDR3, the DNA is TGTGCCCAGGGTAGGGGGGGGATGAATGAAAAACTGTTTTTT. Amino acid sequence: CAQGRGGMNEKLFF. The rearrangement uses TRBV9 and TRBJ1-4; possibly TRBD1 for D (6 bases). CDR1 and CDR2 (germline): SGDLS, YYNGEE. CDR3 length: 14 amino acids. Trimming removed 10 bases at V and 5 bases at J, with 18 bases between.

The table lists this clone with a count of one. For the CDR3, the DNA is TGCAGTGCTAGATATTATGAAGCTTTCTTT. This translates into CSARYYEAFF. This chain connects TRBV20-1 to TRBJ1-1; D uncertain. V was pared by 2 bases and J by 7 bases, with 5 bases between. The CDR3 is 10 amino acids. Germline CDR1 DFQATT, CDR2 SNEGSKA (reference sequence).

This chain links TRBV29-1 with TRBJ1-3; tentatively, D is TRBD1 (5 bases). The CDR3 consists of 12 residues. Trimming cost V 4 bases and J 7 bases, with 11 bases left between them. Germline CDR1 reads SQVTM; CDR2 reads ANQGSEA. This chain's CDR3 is CSVAGGVNTIYF. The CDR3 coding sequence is TGCAGCGTTGCTGGGGGAGTCAACACCATATATTTT.

In DNA, the CDR3 is TGTGCCAGCAGCCCGACCGGTGGGGGGGCTAGGGAGCAGTACTTC. Its translation: CASSPTGGGAREQYF. This sequence joins TRBV9 and TRBJ2-7, with D possibly being TRBD2 (7 bases). CDR1 is SGDLS, CDR2 YYNGEE, per germline. The CDR3 runs 15 residues. V shed 4 bases and J shed 7 bases, with 21 bases lying between them.

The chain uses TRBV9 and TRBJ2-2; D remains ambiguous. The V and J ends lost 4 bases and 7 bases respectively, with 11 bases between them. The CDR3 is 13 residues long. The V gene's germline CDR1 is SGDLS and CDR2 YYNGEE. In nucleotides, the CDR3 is TGTGCCAGCAGCCCTGGAACTGACGGGGAGCTGTTTTTT. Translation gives CASSPGTDGELFF.

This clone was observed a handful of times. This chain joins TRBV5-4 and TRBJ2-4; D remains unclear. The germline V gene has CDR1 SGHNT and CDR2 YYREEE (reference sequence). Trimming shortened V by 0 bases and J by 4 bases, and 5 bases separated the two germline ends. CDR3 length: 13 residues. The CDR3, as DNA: TGTGCCAGCAGCTTGGCTCTAAAAAACATTCAGTACTTC. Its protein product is CASSLALKNIQYF.

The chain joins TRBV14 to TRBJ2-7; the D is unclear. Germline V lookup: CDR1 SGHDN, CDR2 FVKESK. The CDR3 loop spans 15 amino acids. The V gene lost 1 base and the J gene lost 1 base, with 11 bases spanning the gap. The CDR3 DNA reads TGTGCCAGCAGCCAAGTGACTGGGCTATCCTACGAGCAGTACTTC. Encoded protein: CASSQVTGLSYEQYF. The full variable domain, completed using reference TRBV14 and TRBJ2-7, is EAGVTQFPSHSVIEKGQTVTLRCDPISGHDNLYWYRRVMGKEIKFLLHFVKESKQDESGMPNNRFLAERTGGTYSTLKVQPAELEDSGVYFCASSQVTGLSYEQYFGPGTRLTVT.

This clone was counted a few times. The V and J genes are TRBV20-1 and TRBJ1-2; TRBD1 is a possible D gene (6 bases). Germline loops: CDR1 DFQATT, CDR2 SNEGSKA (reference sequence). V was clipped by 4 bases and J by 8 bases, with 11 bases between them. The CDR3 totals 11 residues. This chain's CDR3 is CSATGAYGYTF. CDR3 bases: TGCAGTGCTACAGGGGCCTACGGCTACACCTTC.

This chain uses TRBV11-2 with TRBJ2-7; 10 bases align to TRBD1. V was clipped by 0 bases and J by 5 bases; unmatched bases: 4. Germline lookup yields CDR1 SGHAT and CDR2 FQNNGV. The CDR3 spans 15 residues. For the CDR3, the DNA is TGTGCCAGCAGCTTAGAAAGACAGGGGGCCCACGAGCAGTACTTC. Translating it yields CASSLERQGAHEQYF.

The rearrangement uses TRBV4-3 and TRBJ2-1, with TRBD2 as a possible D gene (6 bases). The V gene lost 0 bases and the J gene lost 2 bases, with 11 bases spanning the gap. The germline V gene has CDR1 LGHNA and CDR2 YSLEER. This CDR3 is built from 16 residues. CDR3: CASSQDSGLAYNEQFF. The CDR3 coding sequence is TGCGCCAGCAGCCAAGATAGCGGACTTGCCTACAATGAGCAGTTCTTC.

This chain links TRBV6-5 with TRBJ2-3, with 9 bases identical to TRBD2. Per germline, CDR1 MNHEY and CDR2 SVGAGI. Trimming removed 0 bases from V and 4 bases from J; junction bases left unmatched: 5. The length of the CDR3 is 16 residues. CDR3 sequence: CASSYSQRGAADTQYF. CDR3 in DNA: TGTGCCAGCAGTTACTCACAGCGGGGGGCCGCAGATACGCAGTATTTT.

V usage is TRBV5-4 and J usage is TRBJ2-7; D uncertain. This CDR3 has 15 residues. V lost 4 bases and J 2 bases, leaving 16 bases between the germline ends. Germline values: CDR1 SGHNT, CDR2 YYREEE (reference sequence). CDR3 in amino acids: CASSQASGAAYEQYF. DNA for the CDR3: TGTGCCAGCAGCCAAGCTTCCGGCGCCGCCTACGAGCAGTACTTC. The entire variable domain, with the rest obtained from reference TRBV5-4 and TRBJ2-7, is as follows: ETGVTQSPTHLIKTRGQQVTLRCSSQSGHNTVSWYQQALGQGPQFIFQYYREEENGRGNFPPRFSGLQFPNYSSELNVNALELDDSALYLCASSQASGAAYEQYFGPGTRLTVT.

The CDR3 loop is CASSLRVQNTGELFF. CDR3 nucleotide sequence: TGTGCCAGCAGCTTAAGGGTTCAGAACACCGGGGAGCTGTTTTTT. The chain is built from TRBV7-8 and TRBJ2-2; D uncertain. Germline-derived CDR1 and CDR2 are SGHVS and FQNEAQ. CDR3 size: 15 residues. The V end was cut by 2 bases, the J end by 1 base, with 8 bases between.

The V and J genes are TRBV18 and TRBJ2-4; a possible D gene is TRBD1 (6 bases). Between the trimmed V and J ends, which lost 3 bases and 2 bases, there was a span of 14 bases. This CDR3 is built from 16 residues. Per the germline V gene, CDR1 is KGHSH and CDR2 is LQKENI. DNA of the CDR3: TGTGCCAGCTCACCTCGACAGGAGCCCACCAAAAACATTCAGTACTTC. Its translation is CASSPRQEPTKNIQYF.

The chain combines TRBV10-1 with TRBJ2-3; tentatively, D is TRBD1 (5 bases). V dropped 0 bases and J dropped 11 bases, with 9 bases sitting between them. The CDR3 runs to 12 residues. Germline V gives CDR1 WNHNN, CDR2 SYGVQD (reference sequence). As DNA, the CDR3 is TGCGCCAGCAGTGAGTCAAGGGGCAGGCAGTATTTT. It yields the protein CASSESRGRQYF.

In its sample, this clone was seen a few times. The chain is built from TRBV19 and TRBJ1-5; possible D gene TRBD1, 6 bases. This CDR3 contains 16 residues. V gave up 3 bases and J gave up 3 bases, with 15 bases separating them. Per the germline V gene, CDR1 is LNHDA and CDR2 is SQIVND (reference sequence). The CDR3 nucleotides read TGTGCCAGTAGTATTCGATCGACAGGAAACAATCAGCCCCAGCATTTT. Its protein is CASSIRSTGNNQPQHF.

DNA for the CDR3: TGCACCGGGGGGGAACGAGGTCGTGGCACTGAAGCTTTCTTT. The encoded protein is CTGGERGRGTEAFF. This chain links TRBV29-1 with TRBJ1-1; D might be TRBD1 (5 bases). The CDR3 runs to 14 residues. Germline V lookup: CDR1 SQVTM, CDR2 ANQGSEA.

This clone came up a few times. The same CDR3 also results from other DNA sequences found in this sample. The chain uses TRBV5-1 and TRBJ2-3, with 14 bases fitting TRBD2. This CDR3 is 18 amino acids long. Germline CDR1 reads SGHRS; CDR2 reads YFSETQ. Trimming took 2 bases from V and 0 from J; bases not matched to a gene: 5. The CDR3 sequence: CASSLGLAGGSSTDTQYF. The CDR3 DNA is TGCGCCAGCAGCTTAGGACTAGCGGGGGGATCTAGCACAGATACGCAGTATTTT.

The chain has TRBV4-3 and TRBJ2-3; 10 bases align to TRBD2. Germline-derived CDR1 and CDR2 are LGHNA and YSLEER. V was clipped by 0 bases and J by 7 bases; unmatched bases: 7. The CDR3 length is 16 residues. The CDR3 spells CASSQEPRLAGNTQYF. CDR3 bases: TGCGCCAGCAGCCAAGAGCCGCGACTAGCGGGCAATACGCAGTATTTT.

The CDR3 reads CASSLEADEKLFF. In DNA form, the CDR3 reads TGTGCCAGCAGCTTGGAGGCAGATGAAAAACTGTTTTTT. This chain connects TRBV5-6 to TRBJ1-4; D remains unclear. Germline values: CDR1 SGHDT, CDR2 YYEEEE. This CDR3 is 13 amino acids long. The ends were cut back, 0 bases at V and 6 bases at J, with 6 bases in the middle.

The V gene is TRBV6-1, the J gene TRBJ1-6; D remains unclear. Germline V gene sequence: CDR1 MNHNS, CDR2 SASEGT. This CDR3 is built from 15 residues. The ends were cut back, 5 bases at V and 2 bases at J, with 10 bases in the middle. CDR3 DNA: TGTGCCAGCAGTCTTGGGCAGCCCTATAATTCACCCCTCCACTTT. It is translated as CASSLGQPYNSPLHF.

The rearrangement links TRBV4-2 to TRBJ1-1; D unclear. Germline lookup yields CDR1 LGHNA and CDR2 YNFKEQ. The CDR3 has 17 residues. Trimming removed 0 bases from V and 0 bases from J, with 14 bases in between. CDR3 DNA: TGTGCCAGCAGCCAAGATCACGGCAGATACATGAACACTGAAGCTTTCTTT. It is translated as CASSQDHGRYMNTEAFF.

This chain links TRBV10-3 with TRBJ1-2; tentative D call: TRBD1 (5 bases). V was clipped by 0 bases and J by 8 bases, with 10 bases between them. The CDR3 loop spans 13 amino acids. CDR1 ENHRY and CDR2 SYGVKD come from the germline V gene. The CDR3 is CAISESGGNGYTF. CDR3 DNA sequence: TGTGCCATCAGTGAGTCGGGGGGAAACGGCTACACCTTC.

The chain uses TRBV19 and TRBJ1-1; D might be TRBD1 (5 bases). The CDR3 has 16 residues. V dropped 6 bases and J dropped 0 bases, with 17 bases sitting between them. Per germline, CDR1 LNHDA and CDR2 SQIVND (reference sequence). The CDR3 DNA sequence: TGTGCCAGTAGGTGGGGGTTGGGGGGAATGAACACTGAAGCTTTCTTT. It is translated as CASRWGLGGMNTEAFF. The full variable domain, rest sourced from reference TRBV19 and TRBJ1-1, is DGGITQSPKYLFRKEGQNVTLSCEQNLNHDAMYWYRQDPGQGLRLIYYSQIVNDFQKGDIAEGYSVSREKKESFPLTVTSAQKNPTAFYLCASRWGLGGMNTEAFFGQGTRLTVV.

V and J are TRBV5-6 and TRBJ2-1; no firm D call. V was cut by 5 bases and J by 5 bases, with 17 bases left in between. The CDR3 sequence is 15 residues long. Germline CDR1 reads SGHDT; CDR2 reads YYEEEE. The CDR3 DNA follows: TGTGCCAGCAGGTCGTGGAGAGGCAACAACAATGAGCAGTTCTTC. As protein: CASRSWRGNNNEQFF. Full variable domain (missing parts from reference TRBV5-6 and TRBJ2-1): DAGVTQSPTHLIKTRGQQVTLRCSPKSGHDTVSWYQQALGQGPQFIFQYYEEEERQRGNFPDRFSGHQFPNYSSELNVNALLLGDSALYLCASRSWRGNNNEQFFGPGTRLTVL.

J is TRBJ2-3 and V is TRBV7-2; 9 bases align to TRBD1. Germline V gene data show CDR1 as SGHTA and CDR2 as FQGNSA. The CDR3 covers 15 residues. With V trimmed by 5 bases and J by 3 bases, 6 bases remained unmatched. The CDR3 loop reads CASSADRGFTDTQYF. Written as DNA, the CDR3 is TGTGCCAGCAGCGCGGACAGGGGATTTACAGATACGCAGTATTTT.

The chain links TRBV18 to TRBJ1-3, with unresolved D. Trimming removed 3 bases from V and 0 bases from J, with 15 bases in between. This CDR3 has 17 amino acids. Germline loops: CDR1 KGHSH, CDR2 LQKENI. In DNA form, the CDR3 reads TGTGCCAGCTCACCCTTGCCGAGACCCAGCTCTGGAAACACCATATATTTT. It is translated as CASSPLPRPSSGNTIYF.

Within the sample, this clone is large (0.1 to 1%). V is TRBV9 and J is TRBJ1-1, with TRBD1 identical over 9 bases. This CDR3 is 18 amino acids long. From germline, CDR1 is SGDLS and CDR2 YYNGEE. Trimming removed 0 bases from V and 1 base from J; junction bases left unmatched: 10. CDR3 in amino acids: CASSVGKGQGLENTEAFF. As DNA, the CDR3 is TGTGCCAGCAGCGTAGGAAAGGGACAGGGTTTGGAGAACACTGAAGCTTTCTTT.

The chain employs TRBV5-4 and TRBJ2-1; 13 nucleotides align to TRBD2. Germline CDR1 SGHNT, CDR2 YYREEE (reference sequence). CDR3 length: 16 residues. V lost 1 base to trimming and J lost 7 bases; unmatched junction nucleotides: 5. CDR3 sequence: CASSLSGLAGTNEQFF. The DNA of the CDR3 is TGTGCCAGCAGCTTGTCGGGACTAGCGGGGACAAATGAGCAGTTCTTC.

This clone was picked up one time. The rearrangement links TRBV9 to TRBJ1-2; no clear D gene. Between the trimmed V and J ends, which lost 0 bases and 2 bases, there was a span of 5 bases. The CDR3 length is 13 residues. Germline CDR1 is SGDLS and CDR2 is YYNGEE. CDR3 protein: CASSVVHNYGYTF. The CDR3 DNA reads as TGTGCCAGCAGCGTAGTTCACAACTATGGCTACACCTTC.

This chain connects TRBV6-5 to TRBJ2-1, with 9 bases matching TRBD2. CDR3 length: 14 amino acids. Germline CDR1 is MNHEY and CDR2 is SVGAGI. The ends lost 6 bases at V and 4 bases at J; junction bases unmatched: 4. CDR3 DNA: TGTGCCAGCAGGGCTAGCGGGGATTACAATGAGCAGTTCTTC. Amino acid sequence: CASRASGDYNEQFF.

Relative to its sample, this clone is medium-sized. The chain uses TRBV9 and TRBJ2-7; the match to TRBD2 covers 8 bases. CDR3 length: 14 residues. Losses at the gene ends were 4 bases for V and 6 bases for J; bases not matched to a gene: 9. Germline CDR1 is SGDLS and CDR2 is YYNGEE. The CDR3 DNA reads TGTGCCAGCAGCCCGGGGGGGGCGCGGGTCGAGCAGTACTTC. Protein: CASSPGGARVEQYF.